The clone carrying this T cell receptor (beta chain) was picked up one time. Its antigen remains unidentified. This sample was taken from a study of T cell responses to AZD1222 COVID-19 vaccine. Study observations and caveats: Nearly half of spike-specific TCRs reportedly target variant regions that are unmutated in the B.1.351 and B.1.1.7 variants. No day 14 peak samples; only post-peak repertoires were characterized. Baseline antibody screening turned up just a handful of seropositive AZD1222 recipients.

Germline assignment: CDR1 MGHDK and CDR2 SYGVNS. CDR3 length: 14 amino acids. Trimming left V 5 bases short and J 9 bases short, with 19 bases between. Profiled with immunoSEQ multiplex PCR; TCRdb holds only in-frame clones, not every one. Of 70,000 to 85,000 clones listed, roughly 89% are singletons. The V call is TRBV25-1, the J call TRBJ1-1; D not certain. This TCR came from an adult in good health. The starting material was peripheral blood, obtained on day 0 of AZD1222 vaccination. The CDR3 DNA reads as TGTGCCAGCAGTTTTCCCTACAGATTATTTAAAGCTTTCTTT. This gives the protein CASSFPYRLFKAFF.